The entry below describes one T cell receptor (beta chain). Assay: immunoSEQ multiplex PCR; the TCRdb copy retains only in-frame clones and omits some. The sample shows some 290,000 clones, 86% of them seen only once. The entry originates in a study of blood T cell repertoires in COVID-19. This clonotype originated in a man between 18 and 29 years old with active or convalescent COVID-19. Sequences were obtained from peripheral blood.

The DNA of the CDR3 is TGTGCCAGCAGCCCGGACAACTCTGGAAACACCATATATTTT. It specifies CASSPDNSGNTIYF. V and J are TRBV13 and TRBJ1-3, with D perhaps matching TRBD1 (5 bases). CDR1 and CDR2 from the germline V gene are PRHDT and FYEKMQ (reference sequence). This CDR3 is 14 amino acids long. Trimming stripped 5 bases from V and 0 bases from J, with 8 bases between.